The 4 T cell receptor beta chains below come from one sample, sequenced in a study of spatial heterogeneity in lung cancer. TCRdb reanalysed the 5' RACE reads using MiXCR and keeps one entry per CDR3 protein. Of more than 80,000 distinct CDR3 sequences listed, approximately 12% are singletons. Documented time point: sample taken at primary tumor resection. No cells were sorted before sequencing. The whole RNA sequenced was extracted from tumor, nontumor lung or frozen PBMC. The source was PBMCs, collected at surgery. These receptors were taken from a male donor with early-stage non-small cell lung cancer.

This rearrangement joins TRBV4-3 to TRBJ1-3; D may be TRBD1 (5 bases). The CDR3 is made up of 15 amino acids. The germline gives CDR1 LGHNA, CDR2 YSLEER. The V and J ends lost 4 bases and 4 bases respectively, with 14 bases between them. The CDR3 region is CASSLWGEVGNTIYF. The CDR3 region has the DNA TGCGCCAGCAGCCTTTGGGGGGAAGTGGGAAACACCATATATTTT.

This clonotype appeared a few times. The chain uses TRBV25-1 and TRBJ2-2, with a possible D match to TRBD1 (6 bases). From germline, CDR1 is MGHDK and CDR2 SYGVNS. This CDR3 spans 14 amino acids. V lost 6 bases, J lost 6 bases, and 14 bases lay in between. CDR3 nucleotide sequence: TGTGCCAGCAGGAACACAGGGACACCCGGGGAGCTGTTTTTT. This encodes CASRNTGTPGELFF.

The sample holds a few counts of this clonotype. The rearrangement uses TRBV4-3 and TRBJ1-5; D not certain. V lost 0 bases, J lost 7 bases, and 13 bases lay in between. The CDR3 consists of 15 residues. CDR1 is LGHNA, CDR2 YSLEER, per germline. For the CDR3, the DNA is TGCGCCAGCAGCCAAGACAAGTCGAGGTGGCAGCCCCAGCATTTT. It encodes CASSQDKSRWQPQHF.

This clonotype occurred many times. J is TRBJ2-5 and V is TRBV10-2; TRBD2 agrees at 13 bases. The CDR3 length is 15 residues. Germline CDR1 reads WSHSY; CDR2 reads SAAADI. The junction had 5 bases not matched to a gene; V was cut back by 5 bases and J by 5 bases. The CDR3 sequence is CASSPGLAGAETQYF. CDR3 nucleotide sequence: TGCGCCAGCAGTCCAGGACTAGCGGGGGCGGAGACCCAGTACTTC.